This TCR beta chain was observed in a study of blood T cell repertoires in COVID-19. Study at large: Specimens from acute and convalescent COVID-19 originated in the United States, Italy and Spain. PBMCs, B-cell-depleted T cells, or T cells were the source of the cDNA or gDNA that made up the material.

Germline CDR1 MGHRA, CDR2 YSYEKL. The junction had 2 bases not matched to a gene; V was cut back by 3 bases and J by 2 bases. The CDR3 has 14 residues. Per the original methods: Amplification from reference gene primers served as the basis for estimated nucleated cell counts. The method was immunoSEQ multiplex PCR; TCRdb's version includes in-frame clones alone and lacks a portion of them. V and J calls and clone size come straight from that table; D and trimming were deduced from the DNA. The profile shows under 200,000 clones, around 83% of them singletons. The sequencing input was peripheral blood. The source of this sequence is a man in his fifties with active or convalescent COVID-19. The rearrangement joins TRBV4-1 to TRBJ1-2; 8 nucleotides match TRBD1. CDR3 in amino acids: CASSQGDRNYGYTF. The CDR3 coding sequence is TGCGCCAGCAGCCAGGGGGACAGGAACTATGGCTACACCTTC.